Listed below are T cell receptor beta chains from one sample, sequenced in a study of T cell responses to AZD1222 COVID-19 vaccine. TCRdb's copy holds only in-frame clones and misses some; the assay was immunoSEQ multiplex PCR. The sample has roughly 120,000 clones; 85% to 95% are singletons. Sequenced here: peripheral blood, sampled on day 0 of AZD1222 vaccination. These receptors originate from an adult in good health. Both conserved end residues are part of each CDR3. D genes are given only for firm matches. Clone size is given for some rows only: seen once, a few or many times, or a class if the clone is expanded.

abundance	v_gene	d_gene	j_gene	CDR3nt	CDR3aa
-	TRBV28	TRBD1	TRBJ2-3	TGTGCCAGCATAAGGGACAGGCCTGGACTCGCCGCCGGGGATACGCAGTATTTT	CASIRDRPGLAAGDTQYF
-	TRBV4-1	-	TRBJ1-1	TGCGCCAGCAGCCAAGTCCCCAGGGAAGGCACTGAAGCTTTCTTT	CASSQVPREGTEAFF
-	TRBV6-4	-	TRBJ1-4	TGTGCCAGCAGTGAAATGGGCAGATCTAATGAAAAACTGTTTTTT	CASSEMGRSNEKLFF
-	TRBV18	-	TRBJ2-7	TGTGCCAGCTCACCACTCACAGTATCCGAGCAGTACTTC	CASSPLTVSEQYF
-	TRBV12-3/TRBV12-4	-	TRBJ2-1	TGTGCCAGCAGTAAACACTGGGGCAATGAGCAGTTCTTC	CASSKHWGNEQFF
-	TRBV7-8	-	TRBJ1-1	TGTGCCAGCAGCGCGAGGACAGCAACGGGACCTGAAGCTTTCTTT	CASSARTATGPEAFF
-	TRBV28	-	TRBJ1-3	TGTGCCAGCAGTCCAGCAACGTTCGGGAGCTCTGGAAACACCATATATTTT	CASSPATFGSSGNTIYF
-	TRBV7-9	TRBD1	TRBJ1-1	TGTGCCAGCAGCTGGACAGGACAGAACACTGAAGCTTTCTTT	CASSWTGQNTEAFF
-	TRBV10-1	-	TRBJ1-1	TGCGCCAGCAGTGACTGGACAGAACCCGACACTGAAGCTTTCTTT	CASSDWTEPDTEAFF
-	TRBV19	TRBD1	TRBJ2-3	TGTGCCAGTAGTAGGACAGGAGATACGCAGTATTTT	CASSRTGDTQYF
-	TRBV11-3	-	TRBJ2-3	TGTGCCAGCAGCTTAGGGTCTGGCGTCCGGGGGACGCAGTATTTT	CASSLGSGVRGTQYF
-	TRBV28	-	TRBJ2-7	TGTGCCAGCAGTGTCCTTTCTCTTCGGGAAGGGACCTACGAGCAGTACTTC	CASSVLSLREGTYEQYF
-	TRBV5-1	-	TRBJ2-3	TGCGCCAGCAGCTTGGAAGGGTACACAGATACGCAGTATTTT	CASSLEGYTDTQYF
-	TRBV5-1	-	TRBJ1-2	TGCGCCAGCAGCCCCCCCCCGGGGGGCTACACCTTC	CASSPPPGGYTF
-	TRBV30	-	TRBJ1-1	TGTGCCTGGAGAAGTAGCCCGAACACTGAAGCTTTCTTT	CAWRSSPNTEAFF
once	TRBV10-3	-	TRBJ1-1	TGTGCCCAACGGACAGCGCTGAACACTGAAGCTTTCTTT	CAQRTALNTEAFF
-	TRBV7-9	-	TRBJ2-5	TGTGCCAGCATCATCCACGGCCAAGAGACCCAGTACTTC	CASIIHGQETQYF
-	TRBV15	-	TRBJ2-3	TGTGCCACCAGAGACGCCCCGGTAGATACGCAGTATTTT	CATRDAPVDTQYF
-	TRBV11-3	-	TRBJ2-3	TGTGCCAGCAGCCCCCGGGAGAGGGGCAATGGCCCAGATACGCAGTATTTT	CASSPRERGNGPDTQYF
-	TRBV27	-	TRBJ2-4	TGTGCCAGCGGACCTTTGGACCGAACTTTAGCCAAAAACATTCAGTACTTC	CASGPLDRTLAKNIQYF
-	TRBV7-8	-	TRBJ1-6	TGTGCCAGCAGCTTAGTTAGTGGGGGGAAGAGGTCACCCCTCCACTTT	CASSLVSGGKRSPLHF
-	TRBV27	-	TRBJ1-6	TGTGCCAGCACTCCGACCCGACCCCTCCACTTT	CASTPTRPLHF
-	TRBV28	-	TRBJ2-7	TGTGCCAGCACAACTGGGGGGTCCTACGAGCAGTACTTC	CASTTGGSYEQYF
-	TRBV6-7	TRBD1	TRBJ2-1	TGTGCCAGCACCTGTGACAGGGTAAAGTACAATGAGCAGTTCTTC	CASTCDRVKYNEQFF
-	TRBV12-3/TRBV12-4	-	TRBJ1-3	TGTGCCAGCAGGCTCAACGGAAACACCATATATTTT	CASRLNGNTIYF
-	TRBV9	TRBD1	TRBJ2-1	TGTGCCAGCAGCGTCACAGGGGAGCCCTACAATGAGCAGTTCTTC	CASSVTGEPYNEQFF
-	TRBV15	TRBD2	TRBJ2-1	TGTGCCACCAGCAGCCCAAGAGCGGGAGATGTAAATGAGCAGTTCTTC	CATSSPRAGDVNEQFF
-	TRBV19	-	TRBJ1-6	TGTGCCAGTAGTCGGGACGTTAATTCACCCCTCCACTTT	CASSRDVNSPLHF
once	TRBV28	-	TRBJ2-3	TGTGCCAGCAGTTCCACAGGGAGCACAGATACGCAGTATTTT	CASSSTGSTDTQYF
-	TRBV18	TRBD2	TRBJ2-7	TGTGCCAGCTCACCTTACCCCGGGACTAGGCCCCCCTACGAGCAGTACTTC	CASSPYPGTRPPYEQYF
-	TRBV6-5	-	TRBJ2-5	TGTGCCAGCAGTCTACCCCGAGTGGGGACCCAGTACTTC	CASSLPRVGTQYF
-	TRBV10-3	-	TRBJ1-2	TGTGCCATAACTAATTACCTCCCGGACCCAAATGGCTACACCTTC	CAITNYLPDPNGYTF
-	TRBV10-3	TRBD2	TRBJ2-1	TGTGCCATCAGTGACAGGGCTAGCGGAGACAATGAGCAGTTCTTC	CAISDRASGDNEQFF
-	TRBV5-6	-	TRBJ2-3	TGTGCCAGCAGCCGGCCTGCCGTCGCCACAGATACGCAGTATTTT	CASSRPAVATDTQYF
-	TRBV2	-	TRBJ1-2	TGTGCCAGCAGTAACTATGGCTACACCTTC	CASSNYGYTF
-	TRBV29-1	-	TRBJ1-2	TGCAGCGTGGGGACAATGGGCTACACCTTC	CSVGTMGYTF
-	TRBV19	-	TRBJ2-1	TGTGCCAGTAGTATCTGGCAAGAAGCGAATGAGCAGTTCTTC	CASSIWQEANEQFF
-	TRBV15	-	TRBJ2-7	TGTGCCACCAGCAGAGATAGATCCCTCGGAGGGCAGTACTTC	CATSRDRSLGGQYF
-	TRBV5-8	TRBD1	TRBJ1-3	TGTGCCAGCAGACCCGGCAGGGGGCGCGGAAACACCATATATTTT	CASRPGRGRGNTIYF
-	TRBV29-1	-	TRBJ2-5	TGCAGCTCCAGCGTGGGAGGGGGGACCCAGTACTTC	CSSSVGGGTQYF
-	TRBV6-5	TRBD1	TRBJ2-3	TGTGCCAGCAGTTACTCGAGTCGGGGACAGACGGATACGCAGTATTTT	CASSYSSRGQTDTQYF